This T cell receptor (beta chain) was profiled in a study of shared clonotypes between healthy human individuals. Background on the study: Per-donor plates numbered three CD4 naive, three CD4 memory, two CD8 naive and one CD8 memory. Study-wide results and caveats: The study generally estimated greater richness for naive than memory subsets.

It was across several immunoSEQ plates that each subset's genomic DNA was evenly split. Data came from immunoSEQ multiplex PCR; TCRdb stores just in-frame clones and leaves some out. The data show around 990,000 clones, approximately 80% seen once. A remark on this clone: Its antigen is unknown.

The sequence derives from a man aged 18 to 30 in good health. Some clones in this sample may be carry-over from other donors' samples. The sample comprised memory CD4+ T cells from PBMCs. Subset specified: CD45RA-negative fraction.

The CDR3 is CASSLGTAMNTEAFF. The CDR3 nucleotides are TGTGCCAGCAGTTTGGGGACAGCAATGAACACTGAAGCTTTCTTT. The chain employs TRBV28 and TRBJ1-1; TRBD1 agrees at 7 bases. Germline CDR1 reads MDHEN; CDR2 reads SYDVKM. Trimming removed 3 bases from V and 0 bases from J; junction bases left unmatched: 4. The CDR3 loop spans 15 amino acids.